This record looks at one TCR beta chain sequence and its context. What antigen it recognizes has not been identified. Base qualities are not at hand, and no much larger clone is one base apart. This entry is derived from a study of T cells in Graves' hyperthyroidism and ophthalmopathy (dated by TCRdb to between 2019 and 2020). Study-wide context: Peripheral blood was collected at initial diagnosis, before any treatment. Once sampling was done, hyperthyroidism patients were given methimazole at a starting dose of 30 mg daily, whereas ophthalmopathy patients were given high-dose intravenous methylprednisolone. For training and testing, the roughly 100 patients in the discovery cohort were randomly divided in a 7:3 ratio. The paper reports TCR Vbeta CDR3 sequencing of some 140 peripheral blood samples: around 41 ophthalmopathy, about 75 hyperthyroidism and some 17 progressor patients. Thyroid tissue and blood T-cell repertoires from six Graves' hyperthyroidism patients were also compared in the study. A discovery cohort of about a hundred patients, 43 with Graves' ophthalmopathy and 57 with stable Graves' hyperthyroidism, was used to find distinguishing TCR V-J signatures. Prospective prediction of ophthalmopathy was tested in an independent validation cohort of under 20 hyperthyroidism patients and 17 patients who later progressed to ophthalmopathy. Study-wide findings and limitations: Sample size was not statistically predetermined, and blinding of investigators to group allocation was not performed. Most expanded thyroid clonotypes (frequency above 0.001) were also found in blood, which suggests that blood repertoires may mirror thyroid immune responses. Ophthalmopathy was separated from stable hyperthyroidism by a 13 V-J signature model, with around 88% sensitivity and about 81% specificity obtained in cross-validation and 80%/75% obtained in testing. In validation, the model predicted progression to ophthalmopathy with 55% to 71% sensitivity and approximately 72% specificity, a median of 6.5 months before onset.

Graves' hyperthyroidism was defined as stable when no progression to ophthalmopathy occurred over 18 months of follow-up. Hyperthyroidism patients were newly diagnosed, with disease duration under 2 months, and aged 18 to 65 years. Any patient with an uncontrolled infection, another autoimmune disease, pregnancy or lactation was excluded. Diagnoses relied on clinical symptoms, serum thyroxine and TRAb, thyroid ultrasound and orbital computed tomography. Ficoll-Paque density gradient centrifugation was used to isolate PBMCs from about 10 ml of fresh peripheral blood. Total RNA was extracted with Trizol reagent, and quality was checked on an Agilent 2100 Bioanalyzer. The TCR beta CDR3 regions were amplified from RNA transcripts. For the first round of RT-PCR on the TCR CDR3, the HTBI primer set was used together with the Qiagen OneStep RT-PCR kit. Libraries were constructed in a second round of multiplex PCR, after which size selection and purification were carried out. Sequencing of the libraries was done on an Illumina HiSeq2000 using paired-end 100 bp reads. Under the source paper's analysis protocol: SOAPnuke was used to process the raw data, removing reads that contained adapters or uncalled bases, had a mean Phred below 15, or lacked an exact match to the constant primer or identifier. High-quality paired reads were merged using COPE v1.2.5, and each unique nucleotide sequence was defined as a clonotype. MiTCR v1.1 was used to align the clonotypes against IMGT TRBV, TRBD and TRBJ reference segments. The analysis was restricted to V-J combinations with a frequency above 0.0001, which together covered roughly 99% of the repertoires. The TCS score was defined as F50 (clonal expansion) divided by E x V (chaos), with BLOSUM62-based TCRdist calculated between CDR3 peptides within each V-J. Welch's t-statistics and random forest reduced roughly 500 V-J features to 10 to 15, which were used in a naive Bayes classifier (R e1071). TCRdb trimmed the raw reads at Q25, called clones with MiXCR and kept productive beta chains. Under each unique CDR3 protein, matching rows form one entry showing the most common genes and DNA. It is TCRdb's table, rather than the study itself, that gives the V and J calls and clone size. The sample profile shows around 440,000 distinct CDR3 sequences; around 16% of them were found once. Roughly 13% of the sample is taken by the ten largest.

This clonotype originated in a woman younger than 35 with Graves' hyperthyroidism. Sample: blood.

The nucleotides read TGTGCCAGCAGTTACGATACTAAGGGGAGGGGACCCCTCCACTTT. Its protein product is CASSYDTKGRGPLHF. The V and J segments used are TRBV6-5 and TRBJ1-6; the D segment could be TRBD1, given 5 matching bases. The CDR3 sequence holds 15 residues, the cysteine and phenylalanine included. The entry retains the CDR3 DNA only, 45 bases that are in frame from base 1. CDR1 MNHEY and CDR2 SVGAGI are derived from the germline V gene. V is shortened by 2 bases, J by 12 bases, and the region joining them spans 17 bases.